This T cell receptor (beta chain) emerged from a study of graft-versus-host responses after intestinal transplantation. Study at large: Recipients received multivisceral, liver-intestinal, or isolated intestinal transplants. Uniformly, recipients were administered anti-thymocyte globulin induction with subsequent tacrolimus and steroids for two to three years.

TCRdb's copy holds only in-frame clones and misses some; the assay was immunoSEQ multiplex PCR. The data show 100,000 to 120,000 clones, roughly 93% seen once. Germline V gene data show CDR1 as SNHLY and CDR2 as FYNNEI. There are 16 residues in the CDR3. J lost 3 bases, V lost 6 bases, and 10 bases had no gene match. Whole-study results and caveats: Clonal ratios of graft-versus-host to host-versus-graft in allografts were high for patients exhibiting graft-donor T cell macrochimerism. Marrow from the recipient contained GvH clones, some of which had appeared first in ileum or blood.

To note about this clone: What it binds is not known.

The sequence derives from a human donor who received an intestinal transplant. The material was unstimulated CD8+ T cells sorted from spleen or lymph node cells, obtained before intestinal transplant. V usage is TRBV2 and J usage is TRBJ2-3; 9 nucleotides agree with TRBD2. CDR3 bases: TGTGCCAGCAGGCGGGTAGCGGGAGAAAGGACAGATACGCAGTATTTT. Protein sequence: CASRRVAGERTDTQYF.